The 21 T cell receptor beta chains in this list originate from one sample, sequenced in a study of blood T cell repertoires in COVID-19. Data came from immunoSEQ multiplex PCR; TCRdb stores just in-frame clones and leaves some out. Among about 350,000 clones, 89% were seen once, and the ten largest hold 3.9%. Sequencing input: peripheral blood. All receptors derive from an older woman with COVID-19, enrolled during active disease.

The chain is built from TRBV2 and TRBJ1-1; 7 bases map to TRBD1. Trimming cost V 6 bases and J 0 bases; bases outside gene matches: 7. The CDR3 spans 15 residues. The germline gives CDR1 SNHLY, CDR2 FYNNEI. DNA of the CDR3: TGTGCCAGCAGAGAGGGGGCTCTGGTGAACACTGAAGCTTTCTTT. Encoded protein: CASREGALVNTEAFF.

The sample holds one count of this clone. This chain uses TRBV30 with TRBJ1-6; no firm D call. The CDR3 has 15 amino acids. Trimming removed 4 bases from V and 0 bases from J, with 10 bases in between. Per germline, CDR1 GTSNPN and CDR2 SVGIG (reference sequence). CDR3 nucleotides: TGTGCCTGGAATCAGGATAGCTCCTATAATTCACCCCTCCACTTT. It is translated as CAWNQDSSYNSPLHF.

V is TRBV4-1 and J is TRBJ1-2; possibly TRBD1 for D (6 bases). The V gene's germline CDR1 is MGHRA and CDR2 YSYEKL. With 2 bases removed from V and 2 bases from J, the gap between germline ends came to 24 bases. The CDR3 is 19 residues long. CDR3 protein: CASSQNLDRRRTLNYGYTF. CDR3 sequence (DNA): TGCGCCAGCAGCCAAAACCTAGACAGGCGACGTACTCTAAACTATGGCTACACCTTC.

The CDR3 region is CASSFDIVNTEAFF. CDR3 nucleotides: TGTGCCAGCAGTTTCGACATAGTGAACACTGAAGCTTTCTTT. The chain employs TRBV6-5 and TRBJ1-1; D gene unclear. The V gene lost 4 bases and the J gene lost 0 bases, with 9 bases spanning the gap. CDR3 length: 14 residues. The germline V gene encodes CDR1 MNHEY and CDR2 SVGAGI.

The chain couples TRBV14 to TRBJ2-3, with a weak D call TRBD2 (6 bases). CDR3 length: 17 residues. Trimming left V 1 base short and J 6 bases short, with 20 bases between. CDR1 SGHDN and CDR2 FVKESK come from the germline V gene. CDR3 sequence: CASSQVGSGRRRDTQYF. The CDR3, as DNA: TGTGCCAGCAGCCAAGTGGGTAGCGGTCGACGCCGCGATACGCAGTATTTT.

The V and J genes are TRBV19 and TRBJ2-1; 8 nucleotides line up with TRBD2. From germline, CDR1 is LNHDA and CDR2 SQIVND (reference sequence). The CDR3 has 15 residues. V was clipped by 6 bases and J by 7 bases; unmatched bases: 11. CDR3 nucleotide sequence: TGTGCCAGTAGCCCGAGGAGCGGGGGAGGAAATGAGCAGTTCTTC. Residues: CASSPRSGGGNEQFF. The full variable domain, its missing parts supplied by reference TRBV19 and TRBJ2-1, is DGGITQSPKYLFRKEGQNVTLSCEQNLNHDAMYWYRQDPGQGLRLIYYSQIVNDFQKGDIAEGYSVSREKKESFPLTVTSAQKNPTAFYLCASSPRSGGGNEQFFGPGTRLTVL.

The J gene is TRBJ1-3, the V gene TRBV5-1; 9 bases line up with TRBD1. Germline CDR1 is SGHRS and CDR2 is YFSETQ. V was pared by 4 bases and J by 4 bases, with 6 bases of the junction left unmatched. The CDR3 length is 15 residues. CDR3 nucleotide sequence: TGCGCCAGCAGCCGCGGGACAGGGACCGGAAACACCATATATTTT. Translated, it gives CASSRGTGTGNTIYF.

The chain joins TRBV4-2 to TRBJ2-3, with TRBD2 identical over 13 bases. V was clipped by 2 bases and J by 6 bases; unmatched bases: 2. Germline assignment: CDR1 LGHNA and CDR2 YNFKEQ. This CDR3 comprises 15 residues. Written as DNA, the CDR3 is TGTGCCAGCAGCCAAACGACTAGCGGGGGGGATACGCAGTATTTT. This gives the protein CASSQTTSGGDTQYF.

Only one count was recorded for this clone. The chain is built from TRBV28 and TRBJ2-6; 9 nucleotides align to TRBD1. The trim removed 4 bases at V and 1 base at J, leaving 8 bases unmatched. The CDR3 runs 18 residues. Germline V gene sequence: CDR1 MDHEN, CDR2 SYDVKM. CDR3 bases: TGTGCCAGCAGTTCCCCTTTGGACAGGGGATCTGGGGCCAACGTCCTGACTTTC. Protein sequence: CASSSPLDRGSGANVLTF.

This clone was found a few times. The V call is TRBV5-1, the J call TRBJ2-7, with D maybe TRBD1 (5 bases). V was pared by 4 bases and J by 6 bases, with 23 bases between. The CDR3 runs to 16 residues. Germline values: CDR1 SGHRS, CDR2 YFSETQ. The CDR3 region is CASSPHGTQGQSEQYF. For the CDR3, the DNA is TGCGCCAGCAGCCCCCACGGTACGCAGGGTCAGTCCGAGCAGTACTTC.

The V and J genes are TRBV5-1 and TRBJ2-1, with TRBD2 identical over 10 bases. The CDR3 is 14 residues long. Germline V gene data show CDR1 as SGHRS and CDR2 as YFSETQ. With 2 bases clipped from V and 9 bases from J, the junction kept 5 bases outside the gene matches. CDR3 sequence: CASSLGLAVVEQFF. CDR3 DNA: TGCGCCAGCAGCTTAGGACTAGCGGTCGTTGAGCAGTTCTTC.

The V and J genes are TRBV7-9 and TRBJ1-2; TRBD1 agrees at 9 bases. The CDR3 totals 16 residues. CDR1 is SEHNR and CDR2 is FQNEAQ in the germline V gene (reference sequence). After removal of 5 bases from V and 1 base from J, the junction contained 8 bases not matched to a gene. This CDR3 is CASSTSLGQGNYGYTF. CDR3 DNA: TGTGCCAGCAGCACCTCCCTGGGACAGGGTAACTATGGCTACACCTTC.

CDR3 bases: TGTGCCAGCAGCATTAGACAGGGCGGCGAAAAACTGTTTTTT. Translating gives CASSIRQGGEKLFF. The chain employs TRBV7-9 and TRBJ1-4; 7 nucleotides align to TRBD1. V lost 5 bases, J lost 8 bases, and 8 bases stayed unmatched. There are 14 residues in the CDR3. Germline values: CDR1 SEHNR, CDR2 FQNEAQ (reference sequence).

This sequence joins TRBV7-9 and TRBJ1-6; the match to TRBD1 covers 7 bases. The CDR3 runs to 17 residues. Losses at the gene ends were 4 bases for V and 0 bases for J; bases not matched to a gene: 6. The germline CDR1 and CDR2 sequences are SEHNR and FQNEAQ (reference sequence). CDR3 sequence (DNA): TGTGCCAGCAGCTATCCGACAGGGAGCTCCTATAATTCACCCCTCCACTTT. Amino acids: CASSYPTGSSYNSPLHF.

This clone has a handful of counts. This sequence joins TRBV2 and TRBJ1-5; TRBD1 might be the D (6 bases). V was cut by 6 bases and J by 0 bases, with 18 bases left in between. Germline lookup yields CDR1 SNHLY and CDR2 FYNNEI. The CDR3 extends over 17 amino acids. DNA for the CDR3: TGTGCCAGCAGAGGGGGGGCGAATATCTATAGCAATCAGCCCCAGCATTTT. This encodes CASRGGANIYSNQPQHF.

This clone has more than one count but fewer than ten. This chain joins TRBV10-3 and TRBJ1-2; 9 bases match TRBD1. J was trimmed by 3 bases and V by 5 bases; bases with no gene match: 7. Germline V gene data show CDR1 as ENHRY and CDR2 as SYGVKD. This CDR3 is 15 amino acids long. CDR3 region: CAISFTGGADYGYTF. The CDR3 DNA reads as TGTGCCATCAGTTTTACAGGGGGCGCCGACTATGGCTACACCTTC.

The DNA for the CDR3 is TGTGCCAGCAGCCAACCCGGGTCGAAAGAGACCCAGTACTTC. Its protein product is CASSQPGSKETQYF. The J gene is TRBJ2-5, the V gene TRBV28; D is ambiguous. Looked up from germline, CDR1 is MDHEN and CDR2 is SYDVKM. V lost 6 bases to trimming and J lost 3 bases, with 14 bases between them. This CDR3 is 14 amino acids long.

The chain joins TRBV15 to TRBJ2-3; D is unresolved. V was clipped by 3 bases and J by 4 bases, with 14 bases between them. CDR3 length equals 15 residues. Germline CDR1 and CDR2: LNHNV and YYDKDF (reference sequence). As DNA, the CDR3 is TGTGCCACCAGCAGCGTACGCCTGCGCGCAGATACGCAGTATTTT. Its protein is CATSSVRLRADTQYF. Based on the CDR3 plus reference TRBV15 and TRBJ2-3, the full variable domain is DAMVIQNPRYQVTQFGKPVTLSCSQTLNHNVMYWYQQKSSQAPKLLFHYYDKDFNNEADTPDNFQSRRPNTSFCFLDIRSPGLGDTAMYLCATSSVRLRADTQYFGPGTRLTVL.

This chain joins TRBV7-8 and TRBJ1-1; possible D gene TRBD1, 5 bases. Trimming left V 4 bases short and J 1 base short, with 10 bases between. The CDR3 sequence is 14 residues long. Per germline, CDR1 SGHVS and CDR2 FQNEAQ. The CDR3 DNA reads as TGTGCCAGCAGCTCCTGGACAACGAACACTGAAGCTTTCTTT. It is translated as CASSSWTTNTEAFF.

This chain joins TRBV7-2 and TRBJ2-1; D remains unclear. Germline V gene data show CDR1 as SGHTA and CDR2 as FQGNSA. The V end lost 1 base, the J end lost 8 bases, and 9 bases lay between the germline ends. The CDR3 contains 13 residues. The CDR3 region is CASSLELTDEQFF. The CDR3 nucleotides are TGTGCCAGCAGCTTAGAACTAACGGATGAGCAGTTCTTC.

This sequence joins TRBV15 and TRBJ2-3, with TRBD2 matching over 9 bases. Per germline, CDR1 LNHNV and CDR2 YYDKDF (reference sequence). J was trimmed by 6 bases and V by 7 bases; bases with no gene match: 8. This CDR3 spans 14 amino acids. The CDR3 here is CATKLAGRWDTQYF. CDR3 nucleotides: TGTGCCACCAAACTAGCGGGCCGCTGGGATACGCAGTATTTT.